The clone carrying this T cell receptor beta chain came up a few times. This CDR3 spans 18 amino acids. V lost 6 bases, J lost 0 bases, and 13 bases stayed unmatched. Germline loops: CDR1 MNHNS, CDR2 SASEGT. Together with a sample-barcoded 5' primer, a J-beta primer mix was included in a second PCR lasting about 7 to 11 cycles. TCRdb redid the calling of the 5' RACE reads with MiXCR, one entry per CDR3 protein. Of 730,000 or so distinct CDR3 sequences listed, 35% to 50% are singletons. It was ten milliliters of peripheral blood that were drawn from each donor. The data belong to a study of blood T cells in healthy people across ages.

The sample consisted of blood. The origin of this receptor is an elderly man in good health. The V call is TRBV6-1, the J call TRBJ2-3, with 9 bases aligning to TRBD2. The CDR3 protein is CASRQTGLAKTSTDTQYF. The DNA of the CDR3 is TGTGCCAGCAGACAGACCGGACTAGCGAAAACAAGCACAGATACGCAGTATTTT.